The clone carrying this T cell receptor beta chain has only a few counts. The antigen is unknown. This sample is drawn from a study of human T cells and chemical hapten exposure. Across the whole study: Chiefly female patients presented with alopecia areata, totalis or universalis. Study-wide results and limits: Expanded TCRs formed significantly more large CDR3 similarity clusters than controls.

Each CDR3 protein is one row after TCRdb ran MiXCR on the RACE reads. The table records approximately 400,000 distinct CDR3 sequences, 4.5% to 5.5% of them present only once. The time point is: pre-sensitization, week 0. Treatment indicated: therapeutic diphenylcyclopropenone sensitization with weekly scalp DPC. V gave up 0 bases and J gave up 7 bases, with 10 bases separating them. The germline V gene encodes CDR1 SGHRS and CDR2 YFSETQ. This CDR3 spans 13 amino acids. The TCR comes from a woman between 45 and 60 years old with alopecia areata. Some clones in this sample may be carry-over from other donors' samples. Sample: whole blood, taken in connection with sensitization to the hapten diphenylcyclopropenone (DPC). The V gene is TRBV5-1, the J gene TRBJ1-1, with D tentatively TRBD1 (5 bases). CDR3 in DNA: TGCGCCAGCAGCTTGGAACAGGCGAGTGAAGCTTTCTTT. Residues: CASSLEQASEAFF.